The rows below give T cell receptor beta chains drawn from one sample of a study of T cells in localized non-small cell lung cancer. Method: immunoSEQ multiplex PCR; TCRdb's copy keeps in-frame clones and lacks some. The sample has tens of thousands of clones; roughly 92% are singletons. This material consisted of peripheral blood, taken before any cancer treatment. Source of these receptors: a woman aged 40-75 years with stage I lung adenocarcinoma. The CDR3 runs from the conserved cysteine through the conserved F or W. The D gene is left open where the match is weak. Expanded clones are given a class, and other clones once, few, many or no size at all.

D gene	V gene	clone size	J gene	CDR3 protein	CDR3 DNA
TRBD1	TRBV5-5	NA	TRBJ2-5	CASSLRSWTGGSTQETQYF	TGTGCCAGCAGCTTAAGAAGTTGGACAGGGGGCTCAACACAAGAGACCCAGTACTTC
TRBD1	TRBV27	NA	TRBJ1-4	CASTPRAGGVEKLFF	TGTGCCAGCACCCCCAGGGCAGGGGGGGTTGAAAAACTGTTTTTT
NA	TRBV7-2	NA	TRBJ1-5	CASSLVPERGPQHF	TGTGCCAGCAGCTTAGTCCCAGAAAGAGGGCCCCAGCATTTT
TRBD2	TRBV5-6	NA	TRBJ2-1	CASSLGLAGIYEQFF	TGTGCCAGCAGCCTAGGACTAGCGGGGATCTATGAGCAGTTCTTC
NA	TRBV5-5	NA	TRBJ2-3	CASGGVVHTDTQYF	TGTGCCAGCGGCGGGGTAGTTCACACAGATACGCAGTATTTT
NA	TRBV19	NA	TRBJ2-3	CASSSNLGVGITQYF	TGTGCCAGTAGTTCAAACTTGGGGGTCGGGATTACGCAGTATTTT
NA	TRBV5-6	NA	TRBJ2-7	CASSLQVFYEQYF	TGTGCCAGCAGCTTGCAGGTATTCTACGAGCAGTACTTC
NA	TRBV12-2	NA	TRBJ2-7	CASRREREPPSYEQYF	TGTGCAAGTCGCCGGGAGCGGGAGCCTCCGTCCTACGAGCAGTACTTC
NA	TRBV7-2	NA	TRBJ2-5	CASSSAFGTQYF	TGTGCCAGCAGCTCTGCTTTCGGTACCCAGTACTTC
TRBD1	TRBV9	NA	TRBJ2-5	CASSLRTGGETQYF	TGTGCCAGCAGCCTTCGGACAGGGGGAGAGACCCAGTACTTC
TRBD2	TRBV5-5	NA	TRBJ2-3	CASSSKLAGVMRDTQYF	TGTGCCAGCAGCTCGAAACTAGCGGGGGTAATGAGAGATACGCAGTATTTT
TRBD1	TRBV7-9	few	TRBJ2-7	CASSRNMGQVLSEQYF	TGTGCCAGCAGCCGAAATATGGGACAGGTCCTCTCCGAGCAGTACTTC
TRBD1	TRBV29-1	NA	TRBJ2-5	CSIGQAQETQYF	TGCAGCATAGGACAGGCCCAAGAGACCCAGTACTTC
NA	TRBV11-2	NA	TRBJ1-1	CASSLERGQAFF	TGTGCCAGCAGCTTAGAGCGGGGGCAAGCTTTCTTT
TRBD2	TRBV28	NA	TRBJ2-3	CASSFPPGGVDTQYF	TGTGCCAGCAGTTTCCCACCGGGGGGGGTAGATACGCAGTATTTT
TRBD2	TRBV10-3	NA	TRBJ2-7	CAISPTGLAGAYEQYF	TGTGCCATCAGTCCCACCGGGCTAGCGGGCGCCTACGAGCAGTACTTC
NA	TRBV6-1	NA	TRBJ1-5	CASSEDRLGSFGNQPQHF	TGTGCCAGCAGTGAAGACAGGTTGGGGTCCTTCGGCAATCAGCCCCAGCATTTT
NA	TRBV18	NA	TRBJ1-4	CASSNLIRATNEKLFF	TGTGCCAGCTCAAATCTTATACGTGCAACTAATGAAAAACTGTTTTTT
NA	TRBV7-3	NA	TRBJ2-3	CASSLNSGYTDTQYF	TGTGCCAGCAGCTTAAATAGCGGATACACAGATACGCAGTATTTT
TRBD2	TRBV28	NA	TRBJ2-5	CASSLFPSGGETQYF	TGTGCCAGCAGTTTATTCCCCAGCGGGGGAGAGACCCAGTACTTC
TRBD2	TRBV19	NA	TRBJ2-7	CASSILAGGLYEQYF	TGTGCCAGTAGTATATTGGCGGGGGGCCTCTACGAGCAGTACTTC
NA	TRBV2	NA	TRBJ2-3	CASSEAVGLTSTDTQYF	TGTGCCAGCAGTGAAGCAGTAGGGCTAACCAGCACAGATACGCAGTATTTT
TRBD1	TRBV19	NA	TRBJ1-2	CASSYGFRGAANYGYTF	TGTGCCAGTAGTTACGGTTTCAGGGGGGCAGCTAACTATGGCTACACCTTC
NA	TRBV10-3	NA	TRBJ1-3	CAIGQMGTSGNTIYF	TGTGCCATCGGGCAAATGGGGACATCTGGAAACACCATATATTTT
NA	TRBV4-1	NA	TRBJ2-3	CASSQVLEARTDTQYF	TGCGCCAGCAGCCAAGTTCTGGAAGCACGCACAGATACGCAGTATTTT
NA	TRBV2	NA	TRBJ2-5	CASSAAGLRETQYF	TGTGCCAGCAGTGCCGCGGGACTCCGAGAGACCCAGTACTTC
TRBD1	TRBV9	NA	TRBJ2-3	CASSSGTAHTDTQYF	TGTGCCAGCAGCTCGGGGACAGCACACACAGATACGCAGTATTTT
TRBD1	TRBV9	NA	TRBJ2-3	CASSVATGRVDTQYF	TGTGCCAGCAGCGTAGCGACAGGGCGAGTAGATACGCAGTATTTT
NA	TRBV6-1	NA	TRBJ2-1	CASSEVRYNEQFF	TGTGCCAGCAGTGAGGTCAGGTACAATGAGCAGTTCTTC
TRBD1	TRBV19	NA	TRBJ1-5	CASNPGQGFRISNQPQHF	TGTGCCAGTAATCCGGGACAGGGGTTTAGGATCAGCAATCAGCCCCAGCATTTT
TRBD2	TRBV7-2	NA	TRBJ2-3	CASSLGREPTTQYF	TGTGCCAGCAGCTTAGGGCGGGAGCCTACGACGCAGTATTTT
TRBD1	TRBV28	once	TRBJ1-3	CASSLTGPGNTIYF	TGTGCCAGCTCCCTGACAGGGCCTGGAAACACCATATATTTT
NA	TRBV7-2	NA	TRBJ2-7	CASSQGDYEQYF	TGTGCCAGCAGCCAAGGAGACTACGAGCAGTACTTC
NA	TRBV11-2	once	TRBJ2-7	CASSHTDAPSYEQYF	TGTGCCAGCAGCCACACCGATGCTCCCTCCTACGAGCAGTACTTC
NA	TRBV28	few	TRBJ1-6	CASSLRAFPSPLHF	TGTGCCAGCAGTTTAAGGGCTTTCCCTTCACCCCTCCACTTT
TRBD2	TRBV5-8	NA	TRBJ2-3	CASSFLGGGVTDTQYF	TGTGCCAGCAGCTTCCTCGGCGGGGGGGTCACAGATACGCAGTATTTT
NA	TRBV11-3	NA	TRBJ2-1	CASSAPYNEQFF	TGTGCCAGCAGCGCCCCTTACAATGAGCAGTTCTTC
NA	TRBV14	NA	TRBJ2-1	CASSQDFGFSNEQFF	TGTGCCAGCAGCCAAGATTTCGGCTTTAGTAATGAGCAGTTCTTC
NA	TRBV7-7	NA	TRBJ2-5	CASSAGRGGTQYF	TGTGCCAGCAGCGCCGGACGGGGAGGGACCCAGTACTTC
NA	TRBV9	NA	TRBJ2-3	CASRGRANTDTQYF	TGTGCCAGCAGAGGACGGGCGAACACAGATACGCAGTATTTT
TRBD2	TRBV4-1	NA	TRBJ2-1	CASSQDPWTRIVRRSYNEQFF	TGCGCCAGCAGCCAAGATCCCTGGACTAGAATAGTACGTCGGTCCTACAATGAGCAGTTCTTC
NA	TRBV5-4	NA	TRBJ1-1	CASSFPAGKSEAFF	TGTGCCAGCAGCTTTCCGGCAGGGAAATCTGAAGCTTTCTTT
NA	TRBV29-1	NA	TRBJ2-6	CSVRQAYSGANVLTF	TGCAGCGTCAGACAGGCATACTCTGGGGCCAACGTCCTGACTTTC
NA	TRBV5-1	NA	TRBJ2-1	CASSFVPLSGGSSYNEQFF	TGCGCCAGCAGCTTCGTCCCATTATCAGGGGGGAGCTCCTACAATGAGCAGTTCTTC
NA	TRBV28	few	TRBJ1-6	CASSLWNSPLHF	TGTGCCAGCAGTTTGTGGAATTCACCCCTCCACTTT
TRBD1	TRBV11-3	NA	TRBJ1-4	CASSRPTGTGEKLFF	TGTGCCAGCAGCCGACCGACAGGGACGGGTGAAAAACTGTTTTTT
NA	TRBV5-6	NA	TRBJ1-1	CASSLGRTEAFF	TGTGCCAGCAGCTTGGGGCGAACTGAAGCTTTCTTT
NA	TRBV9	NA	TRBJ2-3	CASSVGWGAVDTQYF	TGTGCCAGCAGCGTAGGATGGGGGGCGGTCGATACGCAGTATTTT
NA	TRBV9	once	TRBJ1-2	CASSDPRTYGYTF	TGTGCCAGCAGTGATCCGCGGACCTATGGCTACACCTTC
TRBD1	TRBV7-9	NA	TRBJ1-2	CASSQQGAGYGYTF	TGTGCCAGCAGCCAACAGGGGGCGGGCTATGGCTACACCTTC
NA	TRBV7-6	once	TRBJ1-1	CASSADLNTEAFF	TGTGCCAGCAGCGCCGACCTGAACACTGAAGCTTTCTTT
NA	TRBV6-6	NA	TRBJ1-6	CASSSQSSYNSPLHF	TGTGCCAGCAGTTCCCAGAGCTCCTATAATTCACCCCTCCACTTT
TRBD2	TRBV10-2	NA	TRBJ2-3	CASSESSSGGWVSTDTQYF	TGCGCCAGCAGTGAGTCATCCAGCGGGGGCTGGGTTAGCACAGATACGCAGTATTTT
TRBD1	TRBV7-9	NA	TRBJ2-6	CASSSTGDAGANVLTF	TGTGCCAGCAGCTCCACAGGGGACGCCGGGGCCAACGTCCTGACTTTC
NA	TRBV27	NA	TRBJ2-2	CASSLISLANTGELFF	TGTGCCAGCAGTTTAATCAGCCTCGCGAACACCGGGGAGCTGTTTTTT
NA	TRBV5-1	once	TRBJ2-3	CASSLKTRDTQYF	TGCGCCAGCAGCTTGAAGACTAGGGATACGCAGTATTTT
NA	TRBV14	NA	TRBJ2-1	CGLTRGNSNEQFF	TGTGGATTGACTAGAGGGAATTCAAATGAGCAGTTCTTC
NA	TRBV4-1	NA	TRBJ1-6	CASSQGALRVSPLHF	TGCGCCAGCAGCCAAGGGGCTTTGAGGGTCTCACCCCTCCACTTT
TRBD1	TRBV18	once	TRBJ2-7	CASSPDRGVAEQYF	TGTGCCAGCTCACCGGACAGGGGAGTAGCCGAGCAGTACTTC